Included here is one T cell receptor (beta chain) sequence, with context. The antigen remains undetermined. This record belongs to a study of shared clonotypes between healthy human individuals. The assay was immunoSEQ multiplex PCR, and TCRdb's table has in-frame clones only and misses some. The sample includes roughly 2.5 million clones, approximately 92% of them seen just once. Study-wide points: Few donors restricted represented genetic and exposure-history diversity.

The CDR3 has 16 amino acids. Trimming took off 1 base at V and 1 base at J, with 13 bases between the two ends. The germline gives CDR1 SEHNR, CDR2 FQNEAQ (reference sequence). The sequence came from a man aged 18 to 35 in good health. J is TRBJ1-1 and V is TRBV7-9; D may be TRBD1 (5 bases). The sequencing sample was made of naive CD4+ T cells sorted from blood. Subset: CD45RA+ positively selected. The CDR3: CASSLGKTVPNTEAFF. The CDR3 coding sequence is TGTGCCAGCAGCTTAGGGAAGACAGTCCCGAACACTGAAGCTTTCTTT.